This T cell receptor (beta chain) derives from a study of blood T cell repertoires in COVID-19. Overall study: There were acute and convalescent COVID-19 samples, and they came from the United States, Italy and Spain. Nucleic acid was either cDNA or gDNA, and it came from T cells, B-cell-depleted T cells, or PBMCs.

The CDR3 is 16 amino acids. V gave up 4 bases and J gave up 5 bases; unmatched junction bases: 10. CDR1 and CDR2 from the germline V gene are MNHEY and SMNVEV (reference sequence). Under the authors' procedure: From reference gene primer amplification, estimates of nucleated cell counts were derived. Data came from immunoSEQ multiplex PCR; TCRdb stores just in-frame clones and leaves some out. The V and J calls and the clone size are those of that table, but D and trimming were determined from the DNA. The table lists around 250,000 clones, 80% to 90% of them singletons. Sequencing was done on a sample of peripheral blood. This rearrangement joins TRBV27 to TRBJ2-2, with 7 nucleotides matching TRBD1. This TCR was recovered from a man older than 75 with acute or convalescent COVID-19. The CDR3 is CASSSPGQRLTGELFF. The CDR3 DNA reads as TGTGCCAGCAGTTCTCCGGGACAGAGGTTAACCGGGGAGCTGTTTTTT.